The rows below give T cell receptor beta chains drawn from one sample of a study of beta chain features in type 1 diabetes. TCRdb's copy holds only in-frame clones and misses some; the assay was immunoSEQ multiplex PCR. The table records 860,000 or so clones, 15% to 20% of them present only once. The sample consisted of naive CD4+ T cells from blood. These receptors were taken from a woman aged 18-30 years in good health. CDR3s include the opening cysteine and the closing phenylalanine or tryptophan. The order of the fields is J gene, V gene, clone size, D gene, CDR3 protein, CDR3 DNA. The D gene is left open where the match is weak. Only part of the rows carry a size: once, few, many, or a class if the clone is expanded.

J: TRBJ2-1
V: TRBV7-2
size: few
D: TRBD2
CDR3: CASSLAGTTNEQFF
DNA: TGTGCCAGCAGCTTAGCCGGGACTACCAATGAGCAGTTCTTC

J: TRBJ1-3
V: TRBV7-9
size: .
D: .
CDR3: CASGVRRYNTIYF
DNA: TGTGCCAGCGGGGTTCGGCGCTACAACACCATATATTTT

J: TRBJ2-2
V: TRBV6-1
size: few
D: .
CDR3: CASSEAFGGTGELFF
DNA: TGTGCCAGCAGTGAAGCGTTTGGAGGGACCGGGGAGCTGTTTTTT

J: TRBJ2-7
V: TRBV7-9
size: .
D: .
CDR3: CASSQTGTFHEQYF
DNA: TGTGCCAGCAGCCAAACCGGGACATTCCACGAGCAGTACTTC

J: TRBJ2-4
V: TRBV4-2
size: few
D: TRBD2
CDR3: CASSLGTSGDKNIQYF
DNA: TGTGCCAGCAGCCTCGGGACTAGCGGGGACAAAAACATTCAGTACTTC

J: TRBJ2-1
V: TRBV2
size: .
D: TRBD2
CDR3: CASSEIAGGLLSKFF
DNA: TGTGCCAGCAGTGAGATAGCGGGAGGGCTCCTGAGTAAGTTCTTC

J: TRBJ1-1
V: TRBV29-1
size: .
D: TRBD1
CDR3: CSVNRGQEAFF
DNA: TGCAGCGTTAACAGGGGTCAGGAAGCTTTCTTT

J: TRBJ2-7
V: TRBV7-9
size: .
D: .
CDR3: CASEGGTPFTLGYEQYF
DNA: TGTGCCAGCGAGGGCGGCACGCCCTTCACATTAGGTTACGAGCAGTACTTC

J: TRBJ1-1
V: TRBV28
size: .
D: .
CDR3: CASSLWAYGGRVEAFF
DNA: TGTGCCAGCAGTTTATGGGCCTATGGGGGACGAGTTGAAGCTTTCTTT

J: TRBJ2-5
V: TRBV12-5
size: .
D: .
CDR3: CASGSTRDHDQETQYF
DNA: TGTGCTAGTGGTTCCACCCGGGACCACGACCAAGAGACCCAGTACTTC

J: TRBJ2-7
V: TRBV18
size: .
D: TRBD2
CDR3: CASSPSGTSGIYEQYF
DNA: TGTGCCAGCTCACCGTCCGGGACTAGCGGGATTTACGAGCAGTACTTC

J: TRBJ1-2
V: TRBV18
size: .
D: TRBD1
CDR3: CASSQTGTIYGYTF
DNA: TGTGCCAGCTCGCAGACAGGGACCATTTATGGCTACACCTTC

J: TRBJ2-2
V: TRBV6-5
size: few
D: TRBD2
CDR3: CASSERETGELFF
DNA: TGTGCCAGCAGTGAGCGGGAGACTGGGGAGCTGTTTTTT

J: TRBJ2-2
V: TRBV12-5
size: .
D: .
CDR3: CASCGQPTRAGELFF
DNA: TGTGCTAGTTGCGGACAACCCACGCGTGCCGGGGAGCTGTTTTTT

J: TRBJ2-7
V: TRBV5-1
size: .
D: TRBD1
CDR3: CASKVGQGVHEQYF
DNA: TGCGCCAGCAAGGTAGGACAGGGGGTCCACGAGCAGTACTTC

J: TRBJ1-4
V: TRBV6-6
size: .
D: TRBD1
CDR3: CASSYSMTGSEKLFF
DNA: TGTGCCAGCAGTTACTCGATGACAGGGAGTGAAAAACTGTTTTTT

J: TRBJ1-3
V: TRBV6-5
size: few
D: .
CDR3: CASSRGVSGNTIYF
DNA: TGTGCCAGTAGCCGCGGTGTCTCTGGAAACACCATATATTTT

J: TRBJ2-3
V: TRBV18
size: .
D: TRBD2
CDR3: CASSPLEVAGTDTQYF
DNA: TGTGCCAGCTCACCATTGGAAGTAGCGGGTACAGATACGCAGTATTTT

J: TRBJ2-3
V: TRBV7-2
size: few
D: TRBD1
CDR3: CASSLRTGITDTQYF
DNA: TGTGCCAGCAGCTTAAGGACAGGGATTACAGATACGCAGTATTTT

J: TRBJ2-2
V: TRBV7-3
size: .
D: TRBD1
CDR3: CASSPRTGTDGELFF
DNA: TGTGCCAGCAGCCCCCGGACAGGGACGGACGGGGAGCTGTTTTTT

J: TRBJ2-3
V: TRBV28
size: .
D: .
CDR3: CASSLSNRLVTQYF
DNA: TGTGCCAGCAGTTTATCGAATCGACTCGTTACGCAGTATTTT

J: TRBJ2-1
V: TRBV9
size: .
D: TRBD2
CDR3: CASSVLGTSGRGYNEQFF
DNA: TGTGCCAGCAGCGTACTAGGGACTAGCGGGAGAGGATACAATGAGCAGTTCTTC